The present T cell receptor (beta chain) was sequenced within a study of cytomegalovirus exposure and HLA in healthy donors. Study-wide background: In an earlier analysis, approximately 120 million unique TCR beta sequences were found from some 170 million T cells.

Whole-study results and caveats: Altogether, around 160 TCR beta chains were recorded as cytomegalovirus-associated. In an earlier analysis, in approximately 630 donors, most V segments appeared productive either ~87% or ~30% of the time. In vitro, three CMV-associated chains proved specific for CMV antigens.

In germline, CDR1 is SEHNR, CDR2 FQNEAQ (reference sequence). The junction had 9 bases not matched to a gene; V was cut back by 5 bases and J by 1 base. This CDR3 region has 17 residues. On this clone itself: Its antigen is not identified.

PCR involved 60 Vbeta and 13 Jbeta primers. TCRdb's table, derived via immunoSEQ multiplex PCR, lists solely in-frame clones and lacks some. The sample lists fewer than 200,000 clones, roughly 85% occurring once. The source material was PBMCs. The TCR comes from a male donor in good health and CMV-seronegative. The chain combines TRBV7-9 with TRBJ2-2, with 8 bases fitting TRBD2. Written as DNA, the CDR3 is TGTGCCAGCAGCGAGCGGTGGGCGGGAGGGAACACCGGGGAGCTGTTTTTT. It is translated as CASSERWAGGNTGELFF.